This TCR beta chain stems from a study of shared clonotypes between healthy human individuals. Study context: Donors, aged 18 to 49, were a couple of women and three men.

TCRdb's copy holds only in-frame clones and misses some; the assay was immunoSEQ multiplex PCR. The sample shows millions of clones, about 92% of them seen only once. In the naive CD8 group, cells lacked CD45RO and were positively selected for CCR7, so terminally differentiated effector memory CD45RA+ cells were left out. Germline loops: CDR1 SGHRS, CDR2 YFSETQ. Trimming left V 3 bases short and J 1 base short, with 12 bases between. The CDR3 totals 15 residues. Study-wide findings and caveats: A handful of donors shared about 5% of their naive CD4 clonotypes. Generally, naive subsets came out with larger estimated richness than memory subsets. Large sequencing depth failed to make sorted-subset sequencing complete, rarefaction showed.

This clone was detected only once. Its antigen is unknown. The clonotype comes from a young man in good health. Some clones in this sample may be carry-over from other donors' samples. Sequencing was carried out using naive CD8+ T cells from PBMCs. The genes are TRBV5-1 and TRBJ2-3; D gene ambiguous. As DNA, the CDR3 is TGCGCCAGCAGCTCCCGGCCGCAGGGCACAGATACGCAGTATTTT. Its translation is CASSSRPQGTDTQYF.